This T cell receptor beta chain was observed in a study of blood T cell repertoires in COVID-19. Across the study: Researchers got acute and convalescent COVID-19 samples from the United States, Italy and Spain.

Some clones are missing from TCRdb's copy, which holds only in-frame ones; the method was immunoSEQ multiplex PCR. This sample has 200,000 to 250,000 clones; 82% occur once, and the top ten carry around 16%. V was shortened by 6 bases and J by 0 bases, with 10 bases between the two germline ends. The length of the CDR3 is 15 residues. The germline V gene has CDR1 SGHNT and CDR2 YYREEE (reference sequence). Cohort 3 recovered donors had two negative PCRs, clearance, or symptom resolution. Sequenced material: PBMCs or T cells enriched from blood (not recorded which). The V gene is TRBV5-4, the J gene TRBJ1-6, with D uncertain. The origin of this receptor is a middle-aged man who had recovered from COVID-19. The CDR3 reads CASTLKSSYNSPLHF. Written as DNA, the CDR3 is TGTGCCAGCACCCTCAAGAGCTCCTATAATTCACCCCTCCACTTT.